This T cell receptor (beta chain) was observed in a study of cytomegalovirus exposure and HLA in healthy donors. 13 Jbeta primers and 60 Vbeta primers were used for the PCR. Clones were read by immunoSEQ multiplex PCR, and TCRdb kept only the in-frame ones, dropping some. The sample contains about 180,000 clones, roughly 82% of which appear only once. The sequence derives from a middle-aged man in good health and CMV-seronegative. The specimen was PBMCs.

DNA for the CDR3: TGTGCCAGCAGTGAGCCCCCGGACAGCATGGGCTACACCTTC. This gives the protein CASSEPPDSMGYTF. V gene TRBV6-1 combines with J gene TRBJ1-2; TRBD1 is a possible D gene (6 bases). V was trimmed by 3 bases and J by 8 bases, leaving 16 bases between them. Germline values: CDR1 MNHNS, CDR2 SASEGT. The CDR3 length is 14 residues.